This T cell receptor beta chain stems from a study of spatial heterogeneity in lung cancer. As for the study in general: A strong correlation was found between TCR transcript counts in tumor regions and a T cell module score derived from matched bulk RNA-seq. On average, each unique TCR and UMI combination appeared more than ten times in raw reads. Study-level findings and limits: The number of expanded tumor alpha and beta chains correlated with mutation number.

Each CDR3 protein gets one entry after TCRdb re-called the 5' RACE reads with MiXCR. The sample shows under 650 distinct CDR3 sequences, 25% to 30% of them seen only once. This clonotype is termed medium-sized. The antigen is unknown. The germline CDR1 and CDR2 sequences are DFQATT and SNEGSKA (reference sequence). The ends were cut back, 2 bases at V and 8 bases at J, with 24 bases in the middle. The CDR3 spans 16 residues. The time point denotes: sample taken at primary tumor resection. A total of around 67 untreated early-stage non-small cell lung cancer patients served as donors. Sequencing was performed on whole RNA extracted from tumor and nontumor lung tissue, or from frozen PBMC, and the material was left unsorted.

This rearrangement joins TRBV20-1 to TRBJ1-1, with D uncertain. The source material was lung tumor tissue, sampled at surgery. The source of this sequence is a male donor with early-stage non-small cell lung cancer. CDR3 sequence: CSARSPSFTREQEAFF. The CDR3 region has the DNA TGCAGTGCTAGAAGCCCTTCTTTTACGAGGGAGCAGGAAGCTTTCTTT.